This T cell receptor beta chain was observed in a study of blood T cell repertoires in COVID-19. Study context: PBMCs, B-cell-depleted T cells, or T cells provided the cDNA or gDNA that made up the material.

Authors' analysis steps: Reference gene primer amplification in the assay estimated nucleated cell counts. TCRdb's copy holds only in-frame clones and misses some; the assay was immunoSEQ multiplex PCR. The V and J calls and clone size were taken over from that table, and D and trimming were inferred from the DNA. Of about 120,000 clones in the sample, approximately 88% were seen once. This CDR3 is built from 14 residues. V trimming: 1 base; J trimming: 7 bases; junction bases outside the gene matches: 6. The germline gives CDR1 SGDLS, CDR2 YYNGEE. This sequence was found in a woman aged 40 to 50 with acute or convalescent COVID-19. Sequencing input: peripheral blood. This chain joins TRBV9 and TRBJ1-2; 8 bases agree with TRBD1. CDR3 loop: CASSVTGGAGGYTF. CDR3 bases: TGTGCCAGCAGCGTAACAGGGGGGGCCGGTGGCTACACCTTC.